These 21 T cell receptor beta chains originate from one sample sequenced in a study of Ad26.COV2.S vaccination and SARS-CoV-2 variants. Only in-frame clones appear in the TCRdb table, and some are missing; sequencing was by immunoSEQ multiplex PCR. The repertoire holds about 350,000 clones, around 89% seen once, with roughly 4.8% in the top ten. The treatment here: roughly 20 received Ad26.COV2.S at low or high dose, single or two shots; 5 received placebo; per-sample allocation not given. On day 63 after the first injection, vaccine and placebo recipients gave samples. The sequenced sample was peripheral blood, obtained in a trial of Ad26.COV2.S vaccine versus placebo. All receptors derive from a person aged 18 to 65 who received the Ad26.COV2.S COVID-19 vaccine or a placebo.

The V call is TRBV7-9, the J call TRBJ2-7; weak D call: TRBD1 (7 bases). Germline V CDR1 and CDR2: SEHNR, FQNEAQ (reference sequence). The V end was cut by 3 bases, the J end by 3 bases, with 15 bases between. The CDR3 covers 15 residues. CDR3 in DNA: TGTGCCAGCAGCTTCGCACAGGGGAGGATCTACGAGCAGTACTTC. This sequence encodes CASSFAQGRIYEQYF. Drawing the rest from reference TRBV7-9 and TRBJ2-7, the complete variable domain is DTGVSQNPRHKITKRGQNVTFRCDPISEHNRLYWYRQTLGQGPEFLTYFQNEAQLEKSRLLSDRFSAERPKGSFSTLEIQRTEQGDSAMYLCASSFAQGRIYEQYFGPGTRLTVT.

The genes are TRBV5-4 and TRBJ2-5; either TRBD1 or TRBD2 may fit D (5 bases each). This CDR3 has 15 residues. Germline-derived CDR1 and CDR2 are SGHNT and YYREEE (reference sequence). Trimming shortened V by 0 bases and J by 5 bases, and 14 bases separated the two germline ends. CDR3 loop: CASSLDGAREETQYF. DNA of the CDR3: TGTGCCAGCAGCTTGGATGGAGCCAGGGAGGAGACCCAGTACTTC.

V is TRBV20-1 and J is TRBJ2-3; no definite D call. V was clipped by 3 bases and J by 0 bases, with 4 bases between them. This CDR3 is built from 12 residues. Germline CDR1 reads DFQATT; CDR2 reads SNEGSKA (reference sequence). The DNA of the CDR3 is TGCAGTGCTAGTTCTAGCACAGATACGCAGTATTTT. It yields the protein CSASSSTDTQYF.

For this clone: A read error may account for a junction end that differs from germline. The CDR3 bases are TGCGCCAGCAGCCCTTTACTGAACGCTGAAGCTTTCTTT. It is translated as CASSPLLNAEAFF. This chain uses TRBV5-1 with TRBJ1-1; D gene uncertain. This CDR3 contains 13 residues. Germline V lookup: CDR1 SGHRS, CDR2 YFSETQ.

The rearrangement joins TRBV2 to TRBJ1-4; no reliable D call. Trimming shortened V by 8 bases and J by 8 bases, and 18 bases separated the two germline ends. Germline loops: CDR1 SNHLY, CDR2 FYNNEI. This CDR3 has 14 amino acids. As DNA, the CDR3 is TGTGCCAGCTCCAGGACGGTCAGCAGCGAAAAACTGTTTTTT. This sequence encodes CASSRTVSSEKLFF.

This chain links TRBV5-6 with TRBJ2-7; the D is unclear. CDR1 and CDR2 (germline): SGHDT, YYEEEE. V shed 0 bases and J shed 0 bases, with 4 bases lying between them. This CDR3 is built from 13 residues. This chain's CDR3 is CASSLAGSYEQYF. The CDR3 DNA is TGTGCCAGCAGCTTGGCCGGCTCCTACGAGCAGTACTTC.

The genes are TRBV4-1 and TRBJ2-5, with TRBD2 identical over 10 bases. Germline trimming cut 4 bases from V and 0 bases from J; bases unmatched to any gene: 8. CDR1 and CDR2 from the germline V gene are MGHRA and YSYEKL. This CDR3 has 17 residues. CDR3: CASSRSVGLADQETQYF. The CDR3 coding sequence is TGCGCCAGCAGCCGATCTGTTGGACTAGCGGACCAAGAGACCCAGTACTTC.

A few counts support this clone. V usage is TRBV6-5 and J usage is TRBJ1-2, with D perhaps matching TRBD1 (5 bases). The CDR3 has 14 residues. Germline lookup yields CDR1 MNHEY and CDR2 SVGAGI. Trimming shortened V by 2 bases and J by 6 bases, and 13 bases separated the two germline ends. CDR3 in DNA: TGTGCCAGCAGTTACGGTTCCAGGGCTAATGGCTACACCTTC. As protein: CASSYGSRANGYTF.

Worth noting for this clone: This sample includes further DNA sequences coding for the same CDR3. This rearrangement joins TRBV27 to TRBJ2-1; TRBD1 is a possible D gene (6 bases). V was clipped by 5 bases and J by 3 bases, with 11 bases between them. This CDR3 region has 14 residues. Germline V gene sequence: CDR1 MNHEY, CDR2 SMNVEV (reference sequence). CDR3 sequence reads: CASSPWTDYNEQFF. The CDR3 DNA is TGTGCCAGCAGTCCATGGACAGACTACAATGAGCAGTTCTTC.

The DNA of the CDR3 is TGTGCCAGCAGCCTCTTAGGGGGGCCGTACAATGAGCAGTTCTTC. This codes for CASSLLGGPYNEQFF. This chain joins TRBV5-4 and TRBJ2-1; D could derive from TRBD1 or TRBD2 (6 bases each). The germline V and J ends were trimmed by 4 bases and 4 bases, with 15 bases remaining between them. This CDR3 spans 15 amino acids. Per the germline V gene, CDR1 is SGHNT and CDR2 is YYREEE (reference sequence).

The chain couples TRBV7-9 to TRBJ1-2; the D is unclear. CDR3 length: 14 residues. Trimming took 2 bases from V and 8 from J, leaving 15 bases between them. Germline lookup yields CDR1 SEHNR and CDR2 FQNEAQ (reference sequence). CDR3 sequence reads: CASSLLRQARGYTF. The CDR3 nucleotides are TGTGCCAGCAGCTTACTGCGTCAGGCTCGGGGCTACACCTTC.

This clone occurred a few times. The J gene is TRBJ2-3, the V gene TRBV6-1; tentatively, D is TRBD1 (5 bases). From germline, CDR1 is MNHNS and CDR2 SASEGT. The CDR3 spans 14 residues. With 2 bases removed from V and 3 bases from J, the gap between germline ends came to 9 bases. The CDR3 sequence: CASSESAGTDTQYF. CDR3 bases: TGTGCCAGCAGTGAATCGGCAGGGACAGATACGCAGTATTTT.

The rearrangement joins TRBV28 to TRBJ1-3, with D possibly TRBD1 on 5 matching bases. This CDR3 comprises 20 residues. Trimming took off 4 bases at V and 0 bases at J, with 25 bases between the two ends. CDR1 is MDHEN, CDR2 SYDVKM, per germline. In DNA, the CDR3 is TGTGCCAGCAGTTCTCAGGGCCGCTCAATAACTAGGTACTCTGGAAACACCATATATTTT. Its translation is CASSSQGRSITRYSGNTIYF.

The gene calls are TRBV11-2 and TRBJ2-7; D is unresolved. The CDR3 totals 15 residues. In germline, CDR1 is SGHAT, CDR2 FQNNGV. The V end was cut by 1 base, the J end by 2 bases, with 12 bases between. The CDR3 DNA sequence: TGTGCCAGCAGCTTAGGGTGGCCCCACACCTACGAGCAGTACTTC. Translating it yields CASSLGWPHTYEQYF.

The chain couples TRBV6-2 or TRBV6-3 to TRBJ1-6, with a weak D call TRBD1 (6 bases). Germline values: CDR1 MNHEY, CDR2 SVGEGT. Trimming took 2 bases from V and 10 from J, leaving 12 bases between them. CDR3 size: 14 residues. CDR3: CASSYGGMNSPLHF. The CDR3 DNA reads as TGTGCCAGCAGTTACGGGGGCATGAACTCACCCCTCCACTTT.

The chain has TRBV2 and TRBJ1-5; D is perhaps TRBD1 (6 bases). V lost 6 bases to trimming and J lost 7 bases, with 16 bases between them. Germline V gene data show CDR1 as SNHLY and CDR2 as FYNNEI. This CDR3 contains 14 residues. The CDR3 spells CASRYRDRAQPQHF. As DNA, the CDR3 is TGTGCCAGCAGATACAGGGATAGGGCCCAGCCCCAGCATTTT.

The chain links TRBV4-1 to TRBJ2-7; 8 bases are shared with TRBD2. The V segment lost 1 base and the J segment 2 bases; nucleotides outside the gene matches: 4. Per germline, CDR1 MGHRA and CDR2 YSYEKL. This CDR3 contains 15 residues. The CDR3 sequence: CASSQVWRGAYEQYF. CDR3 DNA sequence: TGCGCCAGCAGCCAAGTGTGGCGGGGGGCCTACGAGCAGTACTTC.

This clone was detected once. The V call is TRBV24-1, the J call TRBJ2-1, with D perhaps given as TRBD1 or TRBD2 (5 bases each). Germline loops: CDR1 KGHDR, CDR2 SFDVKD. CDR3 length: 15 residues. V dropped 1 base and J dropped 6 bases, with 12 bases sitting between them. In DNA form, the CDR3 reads TGTGCCACCAGTGATTTCCGGGACGGGACCAATGAGCAGTTCTTC. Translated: CATSDFRDGTNEQFF.

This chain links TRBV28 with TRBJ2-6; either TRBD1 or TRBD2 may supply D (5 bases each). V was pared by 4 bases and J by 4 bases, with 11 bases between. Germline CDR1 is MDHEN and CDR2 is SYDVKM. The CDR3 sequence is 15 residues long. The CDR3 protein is CASSSGSSGANVLTF. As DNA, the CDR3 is TGTGCCAGCAGTTCAGGGAGTTCCGGGGCCAACGTCCTGACTTTC.

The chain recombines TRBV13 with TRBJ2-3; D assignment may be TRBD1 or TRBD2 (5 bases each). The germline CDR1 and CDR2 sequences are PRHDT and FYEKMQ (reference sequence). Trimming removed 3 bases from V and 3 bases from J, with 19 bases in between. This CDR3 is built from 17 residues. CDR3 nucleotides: TGTGCCAGCAGCTTTACCGGGACCCTCATCGGGACAGATACGCAGTATTTT. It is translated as CASSFTGTLIGTDTQYF. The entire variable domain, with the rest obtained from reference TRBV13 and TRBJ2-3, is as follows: AAGVIQSPRHLIKEKRETATLKCYPIPRHDTVYWYQQGPGQDPQFLISFYEKMQSDKGSIPDRFSAQQFSDYHSELNMSSLELGDSALYFCASSFTGTLIGTDTQYFGPGTRLTVL.

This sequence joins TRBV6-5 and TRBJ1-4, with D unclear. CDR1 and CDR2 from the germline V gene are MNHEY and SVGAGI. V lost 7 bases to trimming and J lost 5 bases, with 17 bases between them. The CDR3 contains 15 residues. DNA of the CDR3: TGTGCCAGCAAAGAATTGGGAGGGCCCAATGAAAAACTGTTTTTT. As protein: CASKELGGPNEKLFF.